Each of the 20 T cell receptor beta chains below was sequenced from the same sample in a study of T cell repertoires in cytomegalovirus infection. Antigens of these TCRs are unknown. MiXCR, run by TCRdb on the reads, gives a single entry per CDR3 protein. The sample records roughly 280,000 distinct CDR3 sequences, approximately 22% being singletons. The material sequenced was cultured PBMCs, taken from culture after CMV antigen stimulation. Every receptor here comes from a human donor in good health (CMV status not recorded). Some clones in this sample may be carry-over from other donors' samples.

The chain carries TRBV5-6 and TRBJ2-7; tentative D call: TRBD2 (5 bases). V lost 4 bases and J lost 6, with 17 bases in between. The CDR3 consists of 14 residues. Per germline, CDR1 SGHDT and CDR2 YYEEEE. The DNA for the CDR3 is TGTGCCAGCAGCCTTAGACTACTTGGTCGCGAGCAGTACTTC. It encodes CASSLRLLGREQYF. Combining the CDR3 with reference TRBV5-6 and TRBJ2-7 gives the whole variable domain DAGVTQSPTHLIKTRGQQVTLRCSPKSGHDTVSWYQQALGQGPQFIFQYYEEEERQRGNFPDRFSGHQFPNYSSELNVNALLLGDSALYLCASSLRLLGREQYFGPGTRLTVT.

The V gene is TRBV28, the J gene TRBJ2-7; 8 nucleotides align to TRBD2. This CDR3 has 15 amino acids. The ends lost 6 bases at V and 2 bases at J; junction bases unmatched: 9. The V gene's germline CDR1 is MDHEN and CDR2 SYDVKM. The CDR3 reads CASSPSAGAAYEQYF. DNA of the CDR3: TGTGCCAGCAGCCCCTCAGCGGGAGCGGCCTACGAGCAGTACTTC.

This clonotype was recorded a few times. This chain uses TRBV9 with TRBJ2-2; D is uncertain. Germline CDR1 reads SGDLS; CDR2 reads YYNGEE. Deletions cut 2 bases from V and 7 bases from J, with 9 bases between. The CDR3 is made up of 13 amino acids. The CDR3 bases are TGTGCCAGCAGCGTTGTACTCGGCGGGGAGCTGTTTTTT. Its translation is CASSVVLGGELFF.

This clonotype has a count of ten or more. The chain carries TRBV27 and TRBJ1-4, with 8 positions matching TRBD1. CDR1 is MNHEY, CDR2 SMNVEV, per germline (reference sequence). Unmatched junction bases numbered 12, after V lost 6 bases and J lost 6 bases. The CDR3 length is 16 residues. The CDR3, as DNA: TGTGCCAGCAGACCTCAGGGGGCAGCGGCCTATGAAAAACTGTTTTTT. It codes for CASRPQGAAAYEKLFF.

This clonotype was found a few times. The chain joins TRBV6-5 to TRBJ1-3; TRBD1 matches at 8 bases. The CDR3 runs to 15 residues. Trimming removed 6 bases from V and 4 bases from J; junction bases left unmatched: 8. In germline, CDR1 is MNHEY, CDR2 SVGAGI. CDR3 loop: CASSHRGIDGNTIYF. In DNA form, the CDR3 reads TGTGCCAGCAGCCACAGGGGGATTGACGGAAACACCATATATTTT.

This clonotype was seen many times. The V call is TRBV5-6, the J call TRBJ1-3; no reliable D call. The germline CDR1 and CDR2 sequences are SGHDT and YYEEEE. The V end was cut by 0 bases, the J end by 2 bases, with 6 bases between. This CDR3 is 14 amino acids long. The CDR3 DNA reads as TGTGCCAGCAGCTTGGGGTGGACTGGAAACACCATATATTTT. As protein: CASSLGWTGNTIYF.

This chain connects TRBV24-1 to TRBJ2-3; D is unclear. The germline CDR1 and CDR2 sequences are KGHDR and SFDVKD. The V gene lost 3 bases and the J gene lost 8 bases, with 14 bases spanning the gap. The CDR3 loop spans 14 amino acids. This chain's CDR3 is CATSDTGQSPTQYF. Written as DNA, the CDR3 is TGTGCCACCAGTGATACCGGCCAGTCCCCTACGCAGTATTTT.

This clonotype came up many times. The chain recombines TRBV11-2 with TRBJ1-3, with 7 bases lining up with TRBD1. V lost 1 base and J lost 0; bases outside the gene matches: 3. Germline CDR1 SGHAT, CDR2 FQNNGV. The CDR3 spans 16 residues. CDR3 coding DNA: TGTGCCAGCAGCTTAGGGAACAGGGGCTCTGGAAACACCATATATTTT. Translating gives CASSLGNRGSGNTIYF.

The table lists this clonotype with a few counts. The rearrangement links TRBV28 to TRBJ2-7; D uncertain. The CDR3 is 13 residues long. The germline V gene encodes CDR1 MDHEN and CDR2 SYDVKM. With 5 bases removed from V and 7 bases from J, the gap between germline ends came to 15 bases. In DNA form, the CDR3 reads TGTGCCAGCAGTCTACCACCCGTGGGGGAGCAGTACTTC. Translating it yields CASSLPPVGEQYF.

This clonotype was counted many times. The genes are TRBV27 and TRBJ2-4; 12 bases align to TRBD1. This CDR3 spans 18 amino acids. The germline V gene has CDR1 MNHEY and CDR2 SMNVEV (reference sequence). J lost 2 bases, V lost 5 bases, and 10 bases had no gene match. In DNA form, the CDR3 reads TGTGCCAGCAGTCCCAGATCGGGACAGGGGGCAACCAAAAACATTCAGTACTTC. Translation: CASSPRSGQGATKNIQYF.

V is TRBV12-3 or TRBV12-4 and J is TRBJ2-2; tentatively, D is TRBD1 (5 bases). This CDR3 is 14 amino acids long. V was trimmed by 1 base and J by 6 bases, leaving 9 bases between them. The CDR3 DNA reads TGTGCCAGCAGTTTAGGGGGCGGCTCCGGGGAGCTGTTTTTT. Translated: CASSLGGGSGELFF.

This clonotype has just a few counts. The chain is built from TRBV4-1 and TRBJ1-4; D gene ambiguous. From germline, CDR1 is MGHRA and CDR2 YSYEKL. Trimming left V 3 bases short and J 2 bases short, with 13 bases between. The CDR3 has 16 residues. The DNA for the CDR3 is TGCGCCAGCAGCCAGAACGGGGTCACCACTAATGAAAAACTGTTTTTT. It translates to CASSQNGVTTNEKLFF.

This clonotype was found a few times. The rearrangement links TRBV7-2 to TRBJ1-2; 7 bases are shared with TRBD1. This CDR3 comprises 17 residues. Unmatched junction bases numbered 9, after V lost 0 bases and J lost 2 bases. Germline V gives CDR1 SGHTA, CDR2 FQGNSA. This chain's CDR3 is CASSLARTTGRNYGYTF. Here the CDR3 DNA reads TGTGCCAGCAGCTTAGCTAGGACGACAGGGCGGAACTATGGCTACACCTTC.

This clonotype was seen at least ten times. The rearrangement joins TRBV7-2 to TRBJ2-5; TRBD1 aligns across 9 bases. CDR3 length equals 16 residues. Looked up from germline, CDR1 is SGHTA and CDR2 is FQGNSA. Germline trimming cut 4 bases from V and 3 bases from J; bases unmatched to any gene: 9. The DNA of the CDR3 is TGTGCCAGCAGCTGGAACACCGGGACAGGGAAAGAGACCCAGTACTTC. Translating it yields CASSWNTGTGKETQYF.

J is TRBJ1-6 and V is TRBV7-9; D gene unclear. Germline CDR1 and CDR2: SEHNR and FQNEAQ (reference sequence). The V end was cut by 1 base, the J end by 8 bases, with 12 bases between. This CDR3 spans 15 amino acids. The CDR3 DNA reads as TGTGCCAGCAGCTTAGGACAAGGATTGGATTCACCCCTCCACTTT. Residues: CASSLGQGLDSPLHF.

This clonotype was recorded many times. This rearrangement joins TRBV7-2 to TRBJ2-1; D remains unclear. Germline CDR1 SGHTA, CDR2 FQGNSA. V was shortened by 1 base and J by 3 bases, with 10 bases between the two germline ends. CDR3 size: 15 residues. The CDR3 reads CASSLVASVYNEQFF. DNA for the CDR3: TGTGCCAGCAGCTTAGTTGCGTCTGTCTACAATGAGCAGTTCTTC. Complete variable domain (other parts from reference TRBV7-2 and TRBJ2-1): GAGVSQSPSNKVTEKGKDVELRCDPISGHTALYWYRQSLGQGLEFLIYFQGNSAPDKSGLPSDRFSAERTGGSVSTLTIQRTQQEDSAVYLCASSLVASVYNEQFFGPGTRLTVL.

The J gene is TRBJ2-7, the V gene TRBV27; 9 nucleotides match TRBD2. The CDR3 sequence is 15 residues long. Germline V gene lookup returns CDR1 MNHEY and CDR2 SMNVEV (reference sequence). Trimming took 5 bases from V and 2 from J; bases not matched to a gene: 7. The chain's CDR3 is CASSPRAGGTYEQYF. Here the CDR3 DNA reads TGTGCCAGCAGTCCACGAGCGGGAGGAACCTACGAGCAGTACTTC.

This clonotype was seen many times. The chain employs TRBV7-2 and TRBJ2-7; a weak D match, TRBD1 (6 bases). Deletions cut 5 bases from V and 3 bases from J, with 14 bases between. Looked up from germline, CDR1 is SGHTA and CDR2 is FQGNSA. CDR3 size: 14 residues. The chain's CDR3 is CASSPRAGVYEQYV. The CDR3 nucleotides read TGTGCCAGCAGCCCCCGGGCAGGGGTCTACGAGCAGTACGTC.

This clonotype showed up just a few times. The chain is built from TRBV5-8 and TRBJ1-1, with unresolved D. Germline CDR1 reads SGHTS; CDR2 reads YDEGEE. The ends were cut back, 4 bases at V and 3 bases at J, with 16 bases in the middle. The CDR3 sequence is 15 residues long. CDR3 sequence reads: CASSAKTGIYTEAFF. The CDR3 DNA reads as TGTGCCAGCAGCGCGAAAACCGGGATCTACACTGAAGCTTTCTTT.

This clonotype came up many times. This rearrangement joins TRBV7-3 to TRBJ2-1; 12 bases are shared with TRBD2. Germline CDR1 reads SGHTA; CDR2 reads FQGTGA. CDR3 length equals 15 residues. With V trimmed by 6 bases and J by 8 bases, 8 bases remained unmatched. Here the CDR3 reads CASSPGTSGLDEQFF. CDR3 DNA sequence: TGTGCCAGCAGTCCAGGGACTAGCGGGTTGGATGAGCAGTTCTTC.